The following is a T cell receptor beta chain sequence with its context. This record belongs to a study of blood T cell repertoires in COVID-19. Study information: Some COVID-19 samples were acute and others convalescent; all came from the United States, Italy and Spain. From T cells, B-cell-depleted T cells, or PBMCs came the material, which was cDNA or gDNA.

Per the original data handling: Nucleated cell number was recorded as an estimate derived from reference gene primer amplification. Sequenced by immunoSEQ multiplex PCR; TCRdb stores in-frame clones only, minus some. From that table come the V and J calls and clone size; the DNA was used to work out D and trimming. The data contain around 370,000 clones, around 90% of them singletons. From germline, CDR1 is SEHNR and CDR2 FQNEAQ (reference sequence). The length of the CDR3 is 15 residues. V was clipped by 1 base and J by 8 bases, with 14 bases between them. Sequenced material: peripheral blood. The sequence came from a man between 18 and 35 years old with active or convalescent COVID-19. The gene calls are TRBV7-9 and TRBJ1-4; the D is unclear. The CDR3 DNA is TGTGCCAGCAGCTTAGGCACCCCCGGGTGGGAAAAACTGTTTTTT. This encodes CASSLGTPGWEKLFF.